These 5 T cell receptor beta chains were all obtained from the same sample, sequenced in a study of patients and donors after allogeneic stem cell transplantation (dated by TCRdb to the early 2020s). The library was prepared using RT-PCR. The data were produced on a NextSeq 550. TCRdb cleaned the public reads at Q25 with fastp, built clones with MiXCR and kept in-frame beta chains. Here each entry gathers all rows of one CDR3 protein and keeps the most common genes and DNA. The sample table records roughly 250,000 distinct CDR3 sequences; roughly an eighth of these occur just once. 11% of the sample is held by the ten biggest clonotypes. Input material: blood, either unsorted or a sorted T cell fraction (not recorded which). All receptors derive from a human donor who was either an allogeneic HSCT recipient or a stem cell or donor lymphocyte infusion donor (not recorded which). It is not recorded whose cells these are; they may come from a transplant donor.

The chain recombines TRBV6-2 or TRBV6-3 with TRBJ2-4, with TRBD1 identical over 12 bases. The CDR3 totals 19 residues. Germline V CDR1 and CDR2: MNHEY, SVGEGT. The ends lost 6 bases at V and 6 bases at J; junction bases unmatched: 18. Written as DNA, the CDR3 is TGTGCCAGCAGCCGCTCTTCCGGGACAGGGGGCCTAACTCGAAACATTCAGTACTTC. Translated, it gives CASSRSSGTGGLTRNIQYF.

This clonotype occurred many times. The chain couples TRBV12-3 or TRBV12-4 to TRBJ2-5; no firm D call. V lost 3 bases, J lost 0 bases, and 5 bases lay in between. The CDR3 sequence is 13 residues long. In DNA form, the CDR3 reads TGTGCCAGCAGTTTCGGGTACCAAGAGACCCAGTACTTC. Translating gives CASSFGYQETQYF.

This clonotype occurred many times. The rearrangement joins TRBV21-1 to TRBJ1-5; the table names TRBD1, a call not compared with the DNA. TRBV21-1 is listed as a pseudogene. This CDR3 has 17 amino acids. CDR3 bases: TGTGCCAGCAGCAACCTCCCGGGTATTGGGTTTGATCAGCCCCAGCATTTT. It yields the protein CASSNLPGIGFDQPQHF.

This clonotype came up a few times. The J gene is TRBJ1-1, the V gene TRBV19; 9 nucleotides agree with TRBD1. The germline gives CDR1 LNHDA, CDR2 SQIVND (reference sequence). The CDR3 is 14 amino acids. V shed 6 bases and J 6 bases; nucleotides not matched to a gene: 8. The chain's CDR3 is CASRITGGVSEAFF. CDR3 nucleotide sequence: TGTGCCAGTAGGATAACAGGGGGCGTCTCTGAAGCTTTCTTT.

The chain recombines TRBV12-3 or TRBV12-4 with TRBJ2-2; 7 nucleotides agree with TRBD2. There are 14 residues in the CDR3. Unmatched junction bases numbered 7, after V lost 7 bases and J lost 5 bases. The CDR3 nucleotides are TGTGCCAGCACCCTGGGGGGGAGGACCGGGGAGCTGTTTTTT. It codes for CASTLGGRTGELFF.